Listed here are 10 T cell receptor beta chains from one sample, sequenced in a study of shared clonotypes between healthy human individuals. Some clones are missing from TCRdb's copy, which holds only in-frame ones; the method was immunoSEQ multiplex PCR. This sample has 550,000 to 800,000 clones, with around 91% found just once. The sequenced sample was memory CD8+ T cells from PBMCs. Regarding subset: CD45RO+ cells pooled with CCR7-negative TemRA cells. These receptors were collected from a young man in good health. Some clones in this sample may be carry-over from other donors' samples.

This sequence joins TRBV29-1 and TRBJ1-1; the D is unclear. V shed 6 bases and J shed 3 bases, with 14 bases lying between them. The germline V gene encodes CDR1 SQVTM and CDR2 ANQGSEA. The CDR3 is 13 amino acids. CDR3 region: CSVTDGWDTEAFF. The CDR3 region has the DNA TGCAGCGTCACGGACGGATGGGACACTGAAGCTTTCTTT. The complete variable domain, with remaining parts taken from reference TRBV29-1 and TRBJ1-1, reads SAVISQKPSRDICQRGTSLTIQCQVDSQVTMMFWYRQQPGQSLTLIATANQGSEATYESGFVIDKFPISRPNLTFSTLTVSNMSPEDSSIYLCSVTDGWDTEAFFGQGTRLTVV.

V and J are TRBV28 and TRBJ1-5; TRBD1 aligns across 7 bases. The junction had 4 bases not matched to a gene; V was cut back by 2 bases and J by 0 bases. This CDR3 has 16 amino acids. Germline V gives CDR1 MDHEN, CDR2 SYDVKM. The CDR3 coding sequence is TGTGCCAGCAGTTTAGACAGGGTGGGTAGCAATCAGCCCCAGCATTTT. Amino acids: CASSLDRVGSNQPQHF.

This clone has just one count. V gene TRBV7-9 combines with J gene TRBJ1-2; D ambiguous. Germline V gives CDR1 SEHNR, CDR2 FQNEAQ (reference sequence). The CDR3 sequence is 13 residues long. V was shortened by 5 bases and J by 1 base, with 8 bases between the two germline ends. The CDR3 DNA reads TGTGCCAGCAGCGCCGCCATTAACTATGGCTACACCTTC. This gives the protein CASSAAINYGYTF.

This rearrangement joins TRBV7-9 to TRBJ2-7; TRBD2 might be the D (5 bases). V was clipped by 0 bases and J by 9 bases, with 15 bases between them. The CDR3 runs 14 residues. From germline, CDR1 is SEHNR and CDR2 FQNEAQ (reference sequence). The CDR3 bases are TGTGCCAGCAGCTTAGCATTGACAACGGGAAGGCAGTACTTC. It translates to CASSLALTTGRQYF.

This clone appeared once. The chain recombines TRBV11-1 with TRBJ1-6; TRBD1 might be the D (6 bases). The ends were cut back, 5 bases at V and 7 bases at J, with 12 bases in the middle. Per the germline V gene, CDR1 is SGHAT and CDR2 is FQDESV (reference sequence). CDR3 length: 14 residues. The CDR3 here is CASSTWDKNSPLHF. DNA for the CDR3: TGTGCCAGCAGCACCTGGGACAAGAATTCACCCCTCCACTTT.

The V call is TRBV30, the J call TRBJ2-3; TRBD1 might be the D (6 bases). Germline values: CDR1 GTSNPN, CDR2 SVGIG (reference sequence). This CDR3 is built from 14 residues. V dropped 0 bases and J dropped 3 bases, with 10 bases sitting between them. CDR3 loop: CAWSVAGATDTQYF. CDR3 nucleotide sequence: TGTGCCTGGAGTGTCGCAGGGGCGACAGATACGCAGTATTTT. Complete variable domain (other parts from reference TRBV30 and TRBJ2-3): SQTIHQWPATLVQPVGSPLSLECTVEGTSNPNLYWYRQAAGRGLQLLFYSVGIGQISSEVPQNLSASRPQDRQFILSSKKLLLSDSGFYLCAWSVAGATDTQYFGPGTRLTVL.

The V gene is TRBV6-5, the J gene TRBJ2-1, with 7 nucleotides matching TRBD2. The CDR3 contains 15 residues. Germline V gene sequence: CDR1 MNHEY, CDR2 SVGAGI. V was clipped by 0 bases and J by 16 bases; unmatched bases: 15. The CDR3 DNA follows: TGTGCCAGCAGTTACTCGGCGGGAGTGGGGGAGCCTGAATTCTTC. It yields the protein CASSYSAGVGEPEFF.

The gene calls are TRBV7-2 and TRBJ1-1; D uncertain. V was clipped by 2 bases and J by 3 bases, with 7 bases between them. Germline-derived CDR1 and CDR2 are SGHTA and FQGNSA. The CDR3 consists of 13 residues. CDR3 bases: TGTGCCAGCAGCTTATTTATGTACACTGAAGCTTTCTTT. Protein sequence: CASSLFMYTEAFF.

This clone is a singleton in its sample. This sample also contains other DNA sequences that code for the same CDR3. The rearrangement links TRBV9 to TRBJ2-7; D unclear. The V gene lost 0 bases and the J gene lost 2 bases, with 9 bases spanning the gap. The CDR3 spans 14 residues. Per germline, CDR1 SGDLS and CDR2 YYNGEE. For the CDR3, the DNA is TGTGCCAGCAGCGTAGGGGCAGGCGCCTACGAGCAGTACTTC. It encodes CASSVGAGAYEQYF.

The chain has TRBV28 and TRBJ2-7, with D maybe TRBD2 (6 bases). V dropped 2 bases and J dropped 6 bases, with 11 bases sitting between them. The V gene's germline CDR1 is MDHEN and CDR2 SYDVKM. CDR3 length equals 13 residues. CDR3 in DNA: TGTGCCAGCAGTTTAACTGACGGGGGCGAGCAGTACTTC. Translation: CASSLTDGGEQYF.